The clone carrying this T cell receptor (beta chain) has a single count. Its cognate antigen is unknown. This entry belongs to a study of graft-versus-host responses after intestinal transplantation. Study overall: Tacrolimus and steroids were given for two to three years to all recipients after anti-thymocyte globulin induction.

Notes on the study in general: Some patients had graft-donor T cell macrochimerism, and their allografts showed high graft-versus-host to host-versus-graft clonal ratios.

Looked up from germline, CDR1 is SQVTM and CDR2 is ANQGSEA. CDR3 size: 14 residues. With 1 base clipped from V and 11 bases from J, the junction kept 12 bases outside the gene matches. The assay was immunoSEQ multiplex PCR, and TCRdb's table has in-frame clones only and misses some. Seen here are about 88,000 clones, 75% to 95% observed once, and the top ten hold 0.3% to 0.35%. This receptor was identified in a human donor who was the organ donor for an intestinal transplant. The sequencing used unstimulated CD4+ T cells sorted from spleen or lymph node cells, collected before transplant. This chain connects TRBV29-1 to TRBJ1-1; 8 bases match TRBD1. CDR3 bases: TGCAGCGTTGAAGCAAGGGACAGGTTCATAGGGGCTTTCTTT. Protein: CSVEARDRFIGAFF.